What follows are 18 T cell receptor beta chains derived from one specimen sequenced in a study of T-cell memory formation after mild COVID-19. One entry per CDR3 protein, called by TCRdb with MiXCR from the 5' RACE reads. The sample includes 500,000 to 600,000 distinct CDR3 sequences, 15% to 20% of them seen just once. Sequences were obtained from PBMCs or a T cell subset sorted from them (not recorded which). These receptors were obtained from an adult woman who had mild COVID-19 (a few samples of this study predate the infection). Cell type and time point are not known.

This clonotype was found a few times. The chain recombines TRBV7-3 with TRBJ2-5, with TRBD2 matching 8 bases. From germline, CDR1 is SGHTA and CDR2 FQGTGA. The CDR3 sequence is 15 residues long. V trimming: 5 bases; J trimming: 2 bases; junction bases outside the gene matches: 7. Written as DNA, the CDR3 is TGTGCCAGCAGCCCTAGTAGCGGGGTTCAAGAGACCCAGTACTTC. Its protein is CASSPSSGVQETQYF. The full variable domain, with the rest looked up from reference TRBV7-3 and TRBJ2-5, is GAGVSQTPSNKVTEKGKYVELRCDPISGHTALYWYRQSLGQGPEFLIYFQGTGAADDSGLPNDRFFAVRPEGSVSTLKIQRTERGDSAVYLCASSPSSGVQETQYFGPGTRLLVL.

The gene calls are TRBV30 and TRBJ2-2; TRBD1 matches 10 bases. This CDR3 has 15 amino acids. J lost 6 bases, V lost 7 bases, and 11 bases had no gene match. Germline V gene sequence: CDR1 GTSNPN, CDR2 SVGIG (reference sequence). The DNA of the CDR3 is TGTGCCTTCCCTCCGGGACAGGGGCGTCCCGGGGAGCTGTTTTTT. Translated, it gives CAFPPGQGRPGELFF. The entire variable domain, with the rest obtained from reference TRBV30 and TRBJ2-2, is as follows: SQTIHQWPATLVQPVGSPLSLECTVEGTSNPNLYWYRQAAGRGLQLLFYSVGIGQISSEVPQNLSASRPQDRQFILSSKKLLLSDSGFYLCAFPPGQGRPGELFFGEGSRLTVL.

The chain combines TRBV4-2 with TRBJ2-7, with 7 nucleotides matching TRBD2. Germline CDR1 is LGHNA and CDR2 is YNFKEQ. J was trimmed by 2 bases and V by 0 bases; bases with no gene match: 13. The CDR3 is made up of 18 amino acids. The CDR3 nucleotides read TGTGCCAGCAGCCAAGATCCCGTGGGTCGGGGAGGGCCCTACGAGCAGTACTTC. Its translation is CASSQDPVGRGGPYEQYF.

This clonotype was seen at least ten times. The rearrangement joins TRBV12-3 or TRBV12-4 to TRBJ2-7; D may match TRBD1 or TRBD2 (5 bases each). Trimming shortened V by 1 base and J by 2 bases, and 9 bases separated the two germline ends. This CDR3 region has 14 residues. CDR3 residues: CASSLGDGPYEQYF. The CDR3 nucleotides are TGTGCCAGCAGTTTAGGGGACGGACCCTACGAGCAGTACTTC.

This chain connects TRBV20-1 to TRBJ1-5; perhaps TRBD1 as D (5 bases). Germline V lookup: CDR1 DFQATT, CDR2 SNEGSKA (reference sequence). The V end was cut by 1 base, the J end by 4 bases, with 14 bases between. This CDR3 region has 15 residues. Here the CDR3 DNA reads TGCAGTGCTAGAGCAGGTGTCAGGGAAAATCAGCCCCAGCATTTT. Protein sequence: CSARAGVRENQPQHF.

This clonotype was seen a handful of times. The rearrangement joins TRBV4-1 to TRBJ2-3; 7 bases are a match to TRBD1. With 3 bases clipped from V and 3 bases from J, the junction kept 12 bases outside the gene matches. The CDR3 totals 17 residues. CDR1 and CDR2 from the germline V gene are MGHRA and YSYEKL. As DNA, the CDR3 is TGCGCCAGCAGCCAGGCGGAAGGGGGCTATTGGACAGATACGCAGTATTTT. The encoded protein is CASSQAEGGYWTDTQYF.

The chain is built from TRBV29-1 and TRBJ2-7; 9 bases align to TRBD1. This CDR3 has 17 amino acids. V shed 1 base, J shed 4 bases, and the junction held 14 bases outside the gene matches. Germline V gene data show CDR1 as SQVTM and CDR2 as ANQGSEA. CDR3 in amino acids: CSVEGIADRGFGYEQYF. The CDR3 coding sequence is TGCAGCGTTGAAGGAATCGCGGACAGGGGATTCGGGTACGAGCAGTACTTC.

The chain recombines TRBV19 with TRBJ1-2; D is uncertain. Germline V gives CDR1 LNHDA, CDR2 SQIVND (reference sequence). This CDR3 is built from 13 residues. Trimming took 5 bases from V and 8 from J, leaving 15 bases between them. The CDR3: CASSYASESGYTF. The DNA of the CDR3 is TGTGCCAGTAGTTACGCCTCGGAAAGCGGCTACACCTTC. Full variable domain (rest looked up from reference TRBV19 and TRBJ1-2): DGGITQSPKYLFRKEGQNVTLSCEQNLNHDAMYWYRQDPGQGLRLIYYSQIVNDFQKGDIAEGYSVSREKKESFPLTVTSAQKNPTAFYLCASSYASESGYTFGSGTRLTVV.

This clonotype was detected a few times. The chain uses TRBV20-1 and TRBJ2-7, with 8 bases lining up with TRBD1. CDR1 and CDR2 (germline): DFQATT, SNEGSKA (reference sequence). The CDR3 length is 15 residues. Trimming took 5 bases from V and 6 from J; bases not matched to a gene: 15. In DNA, the CDR3 is TGCAGTGCTCCTGGGCAGGGGGCGTTCGTGGGCGAGCAGTACTTC. This encodes CSAPGQGAFVGEQYF.

The chain carries TRBV20-1 and TRBJ2-1, with a tentative D call TRBD2 (5 bases). The V and J ends lost 3 bases and 0 bases respectively, with 12 bases between them. The CDR3 totals 15 residues. Germline V gene lookup returns CDR1 DFQATT and CDR2 SNEGSKA (reference sequence). CDR3 sequence (DNA): TGCAGTGCTAGGCACCCGGGGAGCTCCTACAATGAGCAGTTCTTC. It codes for CSARHPGSSYNEQFF.

This clonotype appeared a few times. The V call is TRBV30, the J call TRBJ1-2; tentative D call: TRBD1 (6 bases). Trimming pared 2 bases from V and 3 bases from J, leaving 19 bases between. The length of the CDR3 is 16 residues. Germline CDR1 GTSNPN, CDR2 SVGIG (reference sequence). CDR3 loop: CAWSSTEGDRDYGYTF. DNA of the CDR3: TGTGCCTGGAGTTCCACTGAGGGGGATCGGGACTATGGCTACACCTTC.

The rearrangement uses TRBV5-1 and TRBJ2-1, with TRBD2 identical over 10 bases. CDR3 length: 15 residues. The germline gives CDR1 SGHRS, CDR2 YFSETQ. V shed 3 bases and J 3 bases; nucleotides not matched to a gene: 3. The CDR3 is CASSSTSGDYNEQFF. CDR3 nucleotide sequence: TGCGCCAGCAGCTCTACTAGCGGGGACTACAATGAGCAGTTCTTC. Based on the CDR3 plus reference TRBV5-1 and TRBJ2-1, the full variable domain is KAGVTQTPRYLIKTRGQQVTLSCSPISGHRSVSWYQQTPGQGLQFLFEYFSETQRNKGNFPGRFSGRQFSNSRSEMNVSTLELGDSALYLCASSSTSGDYNEQFFGPGTRLTVL.

The table lists this clonotype with a few counts. The chain carries TRBV27 and TRBJ2-7; 8 nucleotides line up with TRBD1. The CDR3 is 15 residues long. With 3 bases clipped from V and 2 bases from J, the junction kept 6 bases outside the gene matches. From germline, CDR1 is MNHEY and CDR2 SMNVEV (reference sequence). For the CDR3, the DNA is TGTGCCAGCAGTTTTGTGGCGGGACAGGCCTACGAGCAGTACTTC. Translating it yields CASSFVAGQAYEQYF.

J is TRBJ2-6 and V is TRBV6-5; D tentatively fits TRBD1 or TRBD2 (5 bases each). CDR1 and CDR2 (germline): MNHEY, SVGAGI. V was clipped by 2 bases and J by 0 bases, with 8 bases between them. CDR3 size: 16 residues. CDR3 amino acids: CASSYIGGSGANVLTF. The CDR3 DNA reads TGTGCCAGCAGTTACATTGGGGGCTCTGGGGCCAACGTCCTGACTTTC.

This clonotype was picked up many times. The chain recombines TRBV14 with TRBJ2-5; D not certain. The CDR3 sequence is 14 residues long. V dropped 1 base and J dropped 3 bases, with 9 bases sitting between them. The germline gives CDR1 SGHDN, CDR2 FVKESK. The CDR3 region has the DNA TGTGCCAGCAGCCAAGTTGGAGTGGAAGAGACCCAGTACTTC. Translating gives CASSQVGVEETQYF.

The chain carries TRBV3-1 and TRBJ2-7; 9 nucleotides align to TRBD2. V shed 5 bases and J 2 bases; nucleotides not matched to a gene: 7. Germline CDR1 reads LGHDT; CDR2 reads YNNKEL (reference sequence). The CDR3 totals 15 residues. CDR3 region: CASSDSGGSPYEQYF. CDR3 DNA: TGTGCCAGCAGCGATAGCGGGGGATCTCCCTACGAGCAGTACTTC.

This chain joins TRBV10-3 and TRBJ2-1, with TRBD1 identical over 8 bases. Losses at the gene ends were 6 bases for V and 7 bases for J; bases not matched to a gene: 8. Per the germline V gene, CDR1 is ENHRY and CDR2 is SYGVKD. The length of the CDR3 is 14 residues. The CDR3 DNA reads as TGTGCCATCAGCCAACCAACAGGGGGTAATGAGCAGTTCTTC. Residues: CAISQPTGGNEQFF.

A few counts support this clonotype. This chain uses TRBV6-5 with TRBJ1-1; D unresolved. The CDR3 totals 14 residues. V was shortened by 0 bases and J by 2 bases, with 7 bases between the two germline ends. CDR1 is MNHEY and CDR2 is SVGAGI in the germline V gene. The CDR3 DNA is TGTGCCAGCAGTTACTCGATTTATAACACTGAAGCTTTCTTT. It specifies CASSYSIYNTEAFF.